Listed below are T cell receptor beta chains from one sample, sequenced in a study of beta chain features in type 1 diabetes. Repertoires were generated with immunoSEQ multiplex PCR, while TCRdb's copy carries only in-frame clones and drops some. This sample has roughly 140,000 clones; about 8.1% occur once, and the top ten carry 0.65%. The sequenced material came from central memory CD4+ T cells from blood. The receptor source for this set is a man aged 18 to 29 in good health. Both conserved end residues are part of each CDR3. The D gene is left open where the match is weak. Clone size is given for some rows only: seen once, a few or many times, or a class if the clone is expanded.

D gene,J gene,clone size,V gene,CDR3 DNA,CDR3 protein
TRBD1,TRBJ1-3,few,TRBV30,TGTGCCTGGAGCAATAAACAGGGGGTGACCTCTGGAAACACCATATATTTT,CAWSNKQGVTSGNTIYF
TRBD2,TRBJ2-3,-,TRBV30,TGTGCCTGGAGTGTAGGTTATAGCGGGAGGGCCCCTAGCACAGATACGCAGTATTTT,CAWSVGYSGRAPSTDTQYF
TRBD1,TRBJ1-1,-,TRBV15,TGTGCCACCACACAGGGGGCTACGAACACTGAAGCTTTCTTT,CATTQGATNTEAFF
TRBD1,TRBJ1-5,few,TRBV7-2,TGTGCCAGCAGCCCCAGGGGGCGCAGCCAGCCCCAGCATTTT,CASSPRGRSQPQHF
-,TRBJ2-7,-,TRBV7-9,TGTGCCAGCCAACCCCCAGGGTACGAGCAGTACTTC,CASQPPGYEQYF
-,TRBJ1-5,few,TRBV29-1,TGCAGCGTCGCGGATAGGGGTGGTGATCAGCCCCAGCATTTT,CSVADRGGDQPQHF
TRBD2,TRBJ2-3,-,TRBV18,TGTGCCAGCTCCCTCACTAGCGGGGGACTCACAGATACGCAGTATTTT,CASSLTSGGLTDTQYF
TRBD1,TRBJ2-2,-,TRBV4-2,TGTGCCAGCAGTCTGAACGCAGGGGGCGTAGGGACCGGGGAGCTGTTTTTT,CASSLNAGGVGTGELFF
-,TRBJ2-7,few,TRBV4-1,TGCGCCAGCAGCCAAGTTCCCGCTAGGTTCTACGAGCAGTACTTC,CASSQVPARFYEQYF
-,TRBJ2-3,-,TRBV7-2,TGTGCCAGCAGCTTCCCCCCCCAAACAGATACGCAGTATTTT,CASSFPPQTDTQYF
-,TRBJ1-2,-,TRBV7-3,TGTGCCAGCAGCTTATATGAAGGGGTTGGCTACACCTTC,CASSLYEGVGYTF
-,TRBJ1-1,few,TRBV10-3,TGTGCCTCAGAAGGCACGGGCCGAGGGACTGAAGCTTTCTTT,CASEGTGRGTEAFF
-,TRBJ1-4,-,TRBV28,TGTGCCAACCAGGGACACAATAATGAAAAACTGTTTTTT,CANQGHNNEKLFF
TRBD2,TRBJ2-1,many,TRBV4-3,TGCGCCAGCAGCCACCAAACGGGGGGGGGCTCCTACAATGAGCAGTTCTTC,CASSHQTGGGSYNEQFF
TRBD2,TRBJ2-7,-,TRBV9,TGTGCCAGCAGCGTAGAGGAGGCTAGCGGGAGCTTTTACGAGCAGTACTTC,CASSVEEASGSFYEQYF
TRBD1,TRBJ1-2,once,TRBV7-2,TGTGCCAGCAGCCGGGGACAGGGGAATGGCTACACCTTC,CASSRGQGNGYTF
TRBD1,TRBJ2-3,-,TRBV6-6,TGTGCCAGCAGTTCCCATGACAGGGGGACAGATACGCAGTATTTT,CASSSHDRGTDTQYF
TRBD2,TRBJ2-2,many,TRBV11-2,TGTGCCAGCAGCTTAGCTGCGGGAGGTTACACCGGGGAGCTGTTTTTT,CASSLAAGGYTGELFF
TRBD2,TRBJ2-3,-,TRBV4-1,TGCGCCAGCAGCCAGGGTAGCGGGAGACAGGCGGATACGCAGTATTTT,CASSQGSGRQADTQYF
-,TRBJ1-1,few,TRBV10-3,TGTGCCATCACCGAGGCGGTGAACACTGAAGCTTTCTTT,CAITEAVNTEAFF
TRBD1,TRBJ1-1,-,TRBV5-1,TGCGCCAGCAGCCGGGCCGACAGGGACACTGAAGCTTTCTTT,CASSRADRDTEAFF
-,TRBJ2-1,-,TRBV20-1,TGCAGTGCTAGAGGGAGAAGGGAGCAGTTCTTC,CSARGRREQFF
-,TRBJ2-7,few,TRBV28,TGTGCCAGCAGTTTGCAGGGTTACGAGCAGTACTTC,CASSLQGYEQYF
TRBD2,TRBJ2-7,-,TRBV7-8,TGTGCCAGCAGCCCCCGGGGGGCCTACGAGCAGTACTTC,CASSPRGAYEQYF
-,TRBJ2-1,few,TRBV5-5,TGTGCCAGCAGCTTGGCCGCAGGTAGCTCCTACAATGAGCAGTTCTTC,CASSLAAGSSYNEQFF
-,TRBJ2-6,-,TRBV7-3,TGTGCCAGCAGCCCACAGAGCTCTGGGGCCAACGTCCTGACTTTC,CASSPQSSGANVLTF
-,TRBJ1-5,-,TRBV5-8,TGTGCCAGCAGCTCGGAGGGCCCAGGTGCCCAGCATTTT,CASSSEGPGAQHF
-,TRBJ2-3,few,TRBV27,TGTGCCAGCAGCAGACAGGACCCGGGGGATACGCAGTATTTT,CASSRQDPGDTQYF
-,TRBJ1-4,-,TRBV7-2,TGTGCCAGCAGCTCACGCTTTCCGGATGAAAAACTGTTTTTT,CASSSRFPDEKLFF
-,TRBJ2-7,few,TRBV6-5,TGTGCCAGCAGCGCCCAGACAGGCCCTGCCTACGAGCAGTACTTC,CASSAQTGPAYEQYF
TRBD1,TRBJ1-2,few,TRBV5-6,TGTGCCAGCAGCGCCGGGACAGGGAGCTATGGCTACACCTTC,CASSAGTGSYGYTF
-,TRBJ2-7,-,TRBV6-5,TGTGCCATCGAAGTGGGCAGGGGAAGAAACGAGCAGTACTTC,CAIEVGRGRNEQYF